This TCR beta chain is drawn from a study of blood T cell repertoires in COVID-19. Background on the study: Spain, Italy and the United States supplied samples that represented acute and convalescent COVID-19. T cells, B-cell-depleted T cells, or PBMCs provided the cDNA or gDNA that served as material.

CDR1 and CDR2 (germline): SGHTA, FQGNSA. V gave up 6 bases and J gave up 17 bases, with 17 bases separating them. The CDR3 is 12 residues long. Original analysis: Amplification from reference gene primers served as the basis for estimated nucleated cell counts. The repertoire was sequenced with immunoSEQ multiplex PCR; TCRdb's copy has only in-frame clones and lacks some. V and J calls and clone size are as listed in that table; D and trimming were resolved from the DNA. The sample records about 74,000 clones, 90% being singletons. The sequencing input was peripheral blood. This clonotype originated in a human donor in a cohort sampled during active COVID-19. The V and J genes are TRBV7-2 and TRBJ1-6, with D unresolved. The CDR3 loop is CASSPGRGLFHF. The DNA for the CDR3 is TGTGCCAGCAGTCCAGGACGGGGTCTATTCCACTTT.